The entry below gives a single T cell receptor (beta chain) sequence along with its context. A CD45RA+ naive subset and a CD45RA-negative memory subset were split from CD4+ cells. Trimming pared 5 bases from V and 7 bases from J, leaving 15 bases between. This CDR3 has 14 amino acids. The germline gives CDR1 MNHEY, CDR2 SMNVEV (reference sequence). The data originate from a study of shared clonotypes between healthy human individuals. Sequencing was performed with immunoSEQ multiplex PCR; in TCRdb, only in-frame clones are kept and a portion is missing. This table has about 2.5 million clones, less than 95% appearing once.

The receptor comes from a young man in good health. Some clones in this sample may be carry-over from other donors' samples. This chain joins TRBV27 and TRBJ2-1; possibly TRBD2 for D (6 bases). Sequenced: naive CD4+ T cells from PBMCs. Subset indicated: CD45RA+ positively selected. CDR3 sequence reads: CASSRRGRINEQFF. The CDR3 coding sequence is TGTGCCAGCAGTAGACGGGGGAGAATTAATGAGCAGTTCTTC.